This record concerns one T cell receptor beta chain sequence. The antigen is not known. It was with 60 Vbeta and 13 Jbeta primers that the PCR ran. Sequenced by immunoSEQ multiplex PCR; TCRdb stores in-frame clones only, minus some. The sample consists of around 120,000 clones, 75% to 85% of them appearing once. The sample belongs to a study of cytomegalovirus exposure and HLA in healthy donors. The study's findings and limits: Researchers reportedly found TCR beta sequences accurately predicted most subjects' HLA-A and HLA-B alleles. One cluster of highly shared sequence variants probably arose as a sequencing artifact. In a later analysis, most CMV-associated TCR beta chains appeared HLA-restricted. A later analysis showed HLA-associated TCR beta chains outstripping equally common others in clonal expansion.

The junction had 6 bases not matched to a gene; V was cut back by 3 bases and J by 7 bases. The CDR3 loop spans 14 amino acids. The germline V gene encodes CDR1 GTSNPN and CDR2 SVGIG (reference sequence). Sequenced sample: PBMCs. The receptor was derived from a female donor in good health and CMV-seropositive. This chain uses TRBV30 with TRBJ1-4; 9 bases align to TRBD1. The CDR3 spells CAWRPQGALEKLFF. The CDR3 DNA reads TGTGCCTGGAGGCCACAGGGGGCGCTTGAAAAACTGTTTTTT.